Below, 4 T cell receptor beta chains from the same sample are listed, as sequenced in a study of blood T cell repertoires in COVID-19. Clones were read by immunoSEQ multiplex PCR, and TCRdb kept only the in-frame ones, dropping some. The sample gives approximately 200,000 clones, around nine tenths of which show up once; roughly 4.5% is in the top ten. The sample consisted of PBMCs or T cells enriched from blood (not recorded which). These receptors all come from a woman in her twenties or thirties who had been exposed to COVID-19.

The chain joins TRBV19 to TRBJ2-3; 7 bases fit TRBD2. CDR3 length: 16 residues. Per the germline V gene, CDR1 is LNHDA and CDR2 is SQIVND (reference sequence). Losses at the gene ends were 1 base for V and 3 bases for J; bases not matched to a gene: 7. DNA for the CDR3: TGTGCCAGTAGTATAGGAAGCGGGGTCGGTACAGATACGCAGTATTTT. This codes for CASSIGSGVGTDTQYF.

This clone was detected only once. This chain joins TRBV4-1 and TRBJ2-2; 10 bases are shared with TRBD1. The germline V gene has CDR1 MGHRA and CDR2 YSYEKL. With V trimmed by 0 bases and J by 7 bases, 8 bases remained unmatched. The length of the CDR3 is 17 residues. The CDR3 bases are TGCGCCAGCAGCCAAGAAATTGGGACAGGGGATGGCGGGGAGCTGTTTTTT. Amino acids: CASSQEIGTGDGGELFF.

This chain connects TRBV3-1 (or the pseudogene TRBV3-2) to TRBJ2-2; 7 bases fit TRBD2. The CDR3 loop spans 15 amino acids. CDR1 and CDR2 from the germline V gene are LGHDT and YNNKEL (reference sequence). V gave up 4 bases and J gave up 3 bases; unmatched junction bases: 5. DNA for the CDR3: TGTGCCAGCAGCCTCGGTGGGAGGGACACCGGGGAGCTGTTTTTT. It encodes CASSLGGRDTGELFF.

This clone came up once. This chain links TRBV18 with TRBJ1-2; maybe TRBD1 (5 bases). The germline CDR1 and CDR2 sequences are KGHSH and LQKENI. V was clipped by 2 bases and J by 4 bases, with 11 bases between them. The CDR3 consists of 14 residues. Written as DNA, the CDR3 is TGTGCCAGCTCACCAGGGGCCACGTCCTATGGCTACACCTTC. Protein: CASSPGATSYGYTF.